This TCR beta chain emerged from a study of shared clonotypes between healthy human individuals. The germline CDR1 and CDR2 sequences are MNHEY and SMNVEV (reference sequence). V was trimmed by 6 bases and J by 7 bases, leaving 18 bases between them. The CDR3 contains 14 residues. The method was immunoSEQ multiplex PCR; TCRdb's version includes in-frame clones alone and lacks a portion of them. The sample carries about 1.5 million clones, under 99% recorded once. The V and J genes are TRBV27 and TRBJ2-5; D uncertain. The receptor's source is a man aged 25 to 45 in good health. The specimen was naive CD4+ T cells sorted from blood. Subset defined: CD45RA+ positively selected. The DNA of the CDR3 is TGTGCCAGCAGCCCCACGGCGGCCGCCGGGACCCAGTACTTC. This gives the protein CASSPTAAAGTQYF.